This TCR beta chain was observed in a study of identical twins. General study results and limits: Fewer insertions characterized abundant cord blood beta clonotypes, whereas memory repertoires showed none. Conclusions relied on cross-sectional statistical analysis, not following the same donors. For out-of-frame beta sequences, excess twin sharing was weaker.

This clonotype occurred many times. Its antigen is not known. In TCRdb, the 5' RACE reads were re-called with MiXCR into one record per CDR3 protein. The sample has around 250,000 distinct CDR3 sequences, 9.5% to 15% seen once. V dropped 0 bases and J dropped 4 bases, with 6 bases sitting between them. CDR1 is LGHNA, CDR2 YSLEER, per germline. CDR3 size: 13 residues. Separately, the same data were catalogued under a study of yellow fever vaccine responses in identical twins. That work contributes: As reported, the vaccine T cell response of twins seemed partly convergent and partly personalized.

The receptor was isolated from a woman between 18 and 30 years old in good health. The V gene is TRBV4-3, the J gene TRBJ1-1; no clear D. Sequencing was done on a sample of memory (CD45RO+) T cells sorted from blood. The CDR3 sequence is CASSQDQGTEAFF. The CDR3 DNA reads as TGCGCCAGCAGCCAAGATCAAGGCACTGAAGCTTTCTTT.